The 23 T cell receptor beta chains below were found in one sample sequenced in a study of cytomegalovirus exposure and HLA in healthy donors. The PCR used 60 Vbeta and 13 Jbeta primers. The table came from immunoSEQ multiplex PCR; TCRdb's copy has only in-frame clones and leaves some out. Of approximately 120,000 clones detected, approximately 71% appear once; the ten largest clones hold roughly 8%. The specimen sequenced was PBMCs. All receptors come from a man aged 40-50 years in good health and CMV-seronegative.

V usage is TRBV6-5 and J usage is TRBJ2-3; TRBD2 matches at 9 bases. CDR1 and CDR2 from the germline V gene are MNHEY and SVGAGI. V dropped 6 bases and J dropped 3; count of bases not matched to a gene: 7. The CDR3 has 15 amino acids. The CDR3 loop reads CASRAWAGGTDTQYF. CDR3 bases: TGTGCCAGCAGGGCATGGGCGGGGGGGACAGATACGCAGTATTTT.

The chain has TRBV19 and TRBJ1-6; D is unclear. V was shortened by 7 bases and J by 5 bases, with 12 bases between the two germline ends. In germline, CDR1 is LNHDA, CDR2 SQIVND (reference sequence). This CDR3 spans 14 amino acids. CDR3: CASTDGVNNSPLHF. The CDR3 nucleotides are TGTGCCAGTACCGACGGGGTCAATAATTCACCCCTCCACTTT.

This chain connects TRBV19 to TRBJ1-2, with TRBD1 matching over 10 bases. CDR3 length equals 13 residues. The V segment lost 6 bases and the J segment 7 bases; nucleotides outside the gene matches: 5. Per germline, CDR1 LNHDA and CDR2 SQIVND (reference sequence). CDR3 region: CASRSDRGPGYTF. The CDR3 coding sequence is TGTGCCAGTAGAAGTGACAGGGGGCCTGGCTACACCTTC.

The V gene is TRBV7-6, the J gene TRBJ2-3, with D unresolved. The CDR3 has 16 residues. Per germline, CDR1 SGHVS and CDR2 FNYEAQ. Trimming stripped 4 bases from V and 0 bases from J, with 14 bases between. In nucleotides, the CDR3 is TGTGCCAGCAGCTCAGGATATACGGCGAGCACAGATACGCAGTATTTT. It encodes CASSSGYTASTDTQYF.

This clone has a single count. In DNA, the CDR3 is TGTGCCAGCAGTTATCCGGGAGGAGGCCTGAGTGGGACCCAGTACTTC. Translated: CASSYPGGGLSGTQYF. The chain carries TRBV6-6 and TRBJ2-5; TRBD2 matches 7 bases. Germline-derived CDR1 and CDR2 are MNHNY and SVGAGI (reference sequence). The CDR3 has 16 residues. V lost 3 bases, J lost 7 bases, and 14 bases stayed unmatched.

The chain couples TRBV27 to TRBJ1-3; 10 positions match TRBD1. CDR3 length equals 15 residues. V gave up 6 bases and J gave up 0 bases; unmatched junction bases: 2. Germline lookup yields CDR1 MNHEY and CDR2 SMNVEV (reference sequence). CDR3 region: CASSGTGDSGNTIYF. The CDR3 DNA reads TGTGCCAGCAGCGGGACAGGGGACTCTGGAAACACCATATATTTT.

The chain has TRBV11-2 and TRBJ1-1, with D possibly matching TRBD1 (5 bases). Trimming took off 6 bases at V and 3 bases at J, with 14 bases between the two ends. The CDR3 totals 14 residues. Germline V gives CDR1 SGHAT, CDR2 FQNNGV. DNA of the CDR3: TGTGCCAGCAGACCGGTTGGGGGGTACACTGAAGCTTTCTTT. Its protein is CASRPVGGYTEAFF.

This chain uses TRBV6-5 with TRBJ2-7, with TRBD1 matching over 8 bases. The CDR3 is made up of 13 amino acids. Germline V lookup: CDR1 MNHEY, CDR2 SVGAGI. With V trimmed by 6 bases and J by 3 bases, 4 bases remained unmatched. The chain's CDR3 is CASRGQANYEQYF. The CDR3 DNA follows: TGTGCCAGCAGGGGACAGGCCAACTACGAGCAGTACTTC.

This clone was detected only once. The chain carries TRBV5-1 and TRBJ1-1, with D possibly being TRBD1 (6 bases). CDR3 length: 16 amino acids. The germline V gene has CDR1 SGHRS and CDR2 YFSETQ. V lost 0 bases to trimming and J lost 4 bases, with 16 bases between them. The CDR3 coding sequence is TGCGCCAGCAGCTTGGCCATTGGACAGATTATCACTGAAGCTTTCTTT. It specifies CASSLAIGQIITEAFF.

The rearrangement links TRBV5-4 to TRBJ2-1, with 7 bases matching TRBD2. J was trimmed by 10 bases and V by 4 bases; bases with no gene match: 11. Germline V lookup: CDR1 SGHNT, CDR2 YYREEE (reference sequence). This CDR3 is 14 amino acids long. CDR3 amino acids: CASSEWGREGEQFF. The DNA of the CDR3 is TGTGCCAGCAGCGAATGGGGGAGGGAAGGGGAGCAGTTCTTC.

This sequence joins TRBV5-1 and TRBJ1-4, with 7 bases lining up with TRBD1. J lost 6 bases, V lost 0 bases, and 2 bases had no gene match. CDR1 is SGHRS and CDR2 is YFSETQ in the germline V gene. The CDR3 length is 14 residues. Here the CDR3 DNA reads TGCGCCAGCAGCTTGGGGGACAGATATGAAAAACTGTTTTTT. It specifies CASSLGDRYEKLFF.

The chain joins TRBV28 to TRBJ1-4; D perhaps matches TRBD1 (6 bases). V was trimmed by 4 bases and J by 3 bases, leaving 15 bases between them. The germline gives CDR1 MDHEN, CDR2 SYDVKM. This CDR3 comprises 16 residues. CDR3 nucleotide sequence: TGTGCCAGCAGTTCCCCGAGGACAGAGGCTAATGAAAAACTGTTTTTT. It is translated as CASSSPRTEANEKLFF.

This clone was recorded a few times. CDR3 in amino acids: CASSPHAGGNGYTF. The DNA for the CDR3 is TGCGCCAGCAGCCCACATGCGGGAGGGAACGGCTACACCTTC. V usage is TRBV5-1 and J usage is TRBJ1-2; D gene unclear. The CDR3 sequence is 14 residues long. With 4 bases removed from V and 8 bases from J, the gap between germline ends came to 18 bases. Germline V gene lookup returns CDR1 SGHRS and CDR2 YFSETQ.

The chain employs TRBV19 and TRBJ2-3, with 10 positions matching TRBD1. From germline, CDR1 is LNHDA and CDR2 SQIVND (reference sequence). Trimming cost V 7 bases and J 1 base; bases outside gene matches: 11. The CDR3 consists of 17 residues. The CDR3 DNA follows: TGTGCCAGTACCCCAGCAGGGACAGGGGCCCGCACAGATACGCAGTATTTT. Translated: CASTPAGTGARTDTQYF.

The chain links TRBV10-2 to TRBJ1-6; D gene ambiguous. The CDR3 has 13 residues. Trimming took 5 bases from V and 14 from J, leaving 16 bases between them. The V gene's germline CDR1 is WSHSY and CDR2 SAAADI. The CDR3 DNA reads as TGCGCCAGCAGTCCGGGCGGGTCCGAGGCCCTCCACTTT. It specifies CASSPGGSEALHF.

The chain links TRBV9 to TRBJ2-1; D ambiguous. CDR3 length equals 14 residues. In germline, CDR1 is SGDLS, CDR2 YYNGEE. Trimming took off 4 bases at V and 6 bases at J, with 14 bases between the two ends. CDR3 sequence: CASSLDGGSNEQFF. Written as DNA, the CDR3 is TGTGCCAGCAGCCTGGATGGCGGTTCCAATGAGCAGTTCTTC.

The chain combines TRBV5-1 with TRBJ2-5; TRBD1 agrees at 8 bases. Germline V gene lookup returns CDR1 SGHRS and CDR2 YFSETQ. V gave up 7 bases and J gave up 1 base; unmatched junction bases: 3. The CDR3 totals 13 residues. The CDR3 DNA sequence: TGCGCCAGCCACGGACAGGGCCAAGAGACCCAGTACTTC. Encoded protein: CASHGQGQETQYF.

The CDR3 sequence is CATSIMGRETQYF. The CDR3 DNA sequence: TGTGCCACCAGCATCATGGGGCGGGAGACCCAGTACTTC. V usage is TRBV15 and J usage is TRBJ2-5, with D possibly being TRBD1 (5 bases). V was cut by 4 bases and J by 5 bases, with 11 bases left in between. The CDR3 covers 13 residues. The germline V gene has CDR1 LNHNV and CDR2 YYDKDF (reference sequence).

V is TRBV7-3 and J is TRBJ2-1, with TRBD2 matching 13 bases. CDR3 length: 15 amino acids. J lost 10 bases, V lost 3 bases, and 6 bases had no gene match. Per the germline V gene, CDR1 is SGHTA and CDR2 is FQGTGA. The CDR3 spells CASSFTSGGAEEQFF. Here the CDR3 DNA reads TGTGCCAGCAGCTTCACTAGCGGGGGGGCGGAGGAGCAGTTCTTC.

The CDR3 bases are TGTGCCAGCAGTGCTTCGCGTGGCCGACTAGCGCGGGAGACCCAGTACTTC. It yields the protein CASSASRGRLARETQYF. V and J are TRBV6-1 and TRBJ2-5; 8 bases are shared with TRBD2. CDR1 is MNHNS, CDR2 SASEGT, per germline. With V trimmed by 4 bases and J by 5 bases, 15 bases remained unmatched. The length of the CDR3 is 17 residues.

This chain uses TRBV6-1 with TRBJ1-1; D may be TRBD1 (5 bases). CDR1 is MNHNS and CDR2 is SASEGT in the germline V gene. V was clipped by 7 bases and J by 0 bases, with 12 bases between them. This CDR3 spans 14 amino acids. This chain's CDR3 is CASIIGGLNTEAFF. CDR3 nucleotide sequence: TGTGCCAGCATAATCGGGGGGTTGAACACTGAAGCTTTCTTT.

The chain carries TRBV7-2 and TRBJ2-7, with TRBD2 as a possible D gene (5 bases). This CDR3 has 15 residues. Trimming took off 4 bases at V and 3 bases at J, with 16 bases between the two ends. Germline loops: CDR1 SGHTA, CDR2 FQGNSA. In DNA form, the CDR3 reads TGTGCCAGCAGCTACCTCAGCGACGGACTCTACGAGCAGTACTTC. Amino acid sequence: CASSYLSDGLYEQYF.

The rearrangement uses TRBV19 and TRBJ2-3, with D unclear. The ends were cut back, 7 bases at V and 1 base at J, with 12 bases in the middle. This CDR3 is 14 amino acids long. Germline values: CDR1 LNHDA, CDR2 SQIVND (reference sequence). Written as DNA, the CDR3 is TGTGCCAGTACTTATTCCGGAGGCACAGATACGCAGTATTTT. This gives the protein CASTYSGGTDTQYF.